This entry lists 13 T cell receptor beta chains sequenced from one sample in a study of blood T cell repertoires in COVID-19. The protocol was immunoSEQ multiplex PCR, while the TCRdb copy is restricted to in-frame clones and leaves out a portion. The sample carries some 15,000 clones, 89% recorded once. The sample taken for sequencing was peripheral blood. These receptors originate from a human donor in a cohort sampled during active COVID-19.

The chain is built from TRBV6-1 and TRBJ2-3; TRBD2 aligns across 12 bases. The V gene end was trimmed by 4 bases and the J gene end by 2 bases; junction bases not matched to a gene: 13. Germline CDR1 MNHNS, CDR2 SASEGT. This CDR3 is built from 19 residues. CDR3 sequence reads: CASSATSGGTQINTDTQYF. The CDR3 DNA reads TGTGCCAGCAGTGCCACTAGCGGGGGGACCCAAATTAACACAGATACGCAGTATTTT.

By its share, this clone is medium-sized. The gene calls are TRBV29-1 and TRBJ2-7; tentatively, D is TRBD1 (6 bases). With 5 bases removed from V and 0 bases from J, the gap between germline ends came to 11 bases. This CDR3 comprises 13 residues. Germline-derived CDR1 and CDR2 are SQVTM and ANQGSEA. The CDR3 DNA follows: TGCAGCGTTATCACAGGGAGCTCCTACGAGCAGTACTTC. Translation: CSVITGSSYEQYF.

The rearrangement links TRBV19 to TRBJ1-5, with D uncertain. This CDR3 contains 15 residues. CDR1 LNHDA and CDR2 SQIVND come from the germline V gene (reference sequence). V gave up 2 bases and J gave up 4 bases, with 12 bases separating them. This chain's CDR3 is CASSIRGSLNQPQHF. The CDR3 region has the DNA TGTGCCAGTAGTATAAGAGGGTCCCTTAATCAGCCCCAGCATTTT.

V gene TRBV3-1 (or the pseudogene TRBV3-2) combines with J gene TRBJ2-5; unclear D gene. The V gene's germline CDR1 is LGHDT and CDR2 YNNKEL (reference sequence). Trimming removed 5 bases at V and 0 bases at J, with 19 bases between. The CDR3 has 17 residues. CDR3 sequence: CASSSPLWRLNQETQYF. In DNA form, the CDR3 reads TGTGCCAGCAGCAGTCCTCTGTGGCGGCTTAACCAAGAGACCCAGTACTTC.

This chain connects TRBV30 to TRBJ1-2, with no clear D. Deletions cut 6 bases from V and 7 bases from J, with 18 bases between. CDR3 length equals 13 residues. CDR1 is GTSNPN and CDR2 is SVGIG in the germline V gene (reference sequence). CDR3 DNA: TGTGCCTGCGGAGGGCCTAGGGCGGGTGGCTACACCTTC. As protein: CACGGPRAGGYTF.

Here the CDR3 reads CASSGSGGTGSGANVLTF. CDR3 nucleotides: TGTGCCAGCAGCGGTAGCGGAGGTACAGGCTCTGGGGCCAACGTCCTGACTTTC. J is TRBJ2-6 and V is TRBV7-2, with a weak D call TRBD2 (6 bases). The CDR3 has 18 amino acids. The V end was cut by 5 bases, the J end by 0 bases, with 17 bases between. The germline CDR1 and CDR2 sequences are SGHTA and FQGNSA. The full variable domain, completed using reference TRBV7-2 and TRBJ2-6, is GAGVSQSPSNKVTEKGKDVELRCDPISGHTALYWYRQSLGQGLEFLIYFQGNSAPDKSGLPSDRFSAERTGGSVSTLTIQRTQQEDSAVYLCASSGSGGTGSGANVLTFGAGSRLTVL.

This chain connects TRBV6-5 to TRBJ1-2; weak D call: TRBD1 (5 bases). This CDR3 comprises 15 residues. V was cut by 8 bases and J by 3 bases, with 19 bases left in between. The germline V gene encodes CDR1 MNHEY and CDR2 SVGAGI. CDR3 bases: TGTGCCAGCCGCTTCGACAGTGCCGTCGACTATGGCTACACCTTC. The encoded protein is CASRFDSAVDYGYTF.

The V gene is TRBV19, the J gene TRBJ1-1, with TRBD1 identical over 11 bases. Germline V gives CDR1 LNHDA, CDR2 SQIVND (reference sequence). Losses at the gene ends were 5 bases for V and 5 bases for J; bases not matched to a gene: 7. The CDR3 totals 15 residues. CDR3 region: CASSSRTGGLTEAFF. The CDR3 DNA is TGTGCCAGTAGTTCCAGGACAGGGGGCCTTACTGAAGCTTTCTTT.

The rearrangement uses TRBV29-1 and TRBJ2-7; 7 nucleotides agree with TRBD1. V shed 6 bases and J 0 bases; nucleotides not matched to a gene: 5. The CDR3 is made up of 13 amino acids. The germline gives CDR1 SQVTM, CDR2 ANQGSEA. The CDR3 reads CSVDRDSSYEQYF. DNA of the CDR3: TGCAGCGTCGACCGGGACAGCTCCTACGAGCAGTACTTC.

The chain joins TRBV15 to TRBJ1-2; D unresolved. V was shortened by 0 bases and J by 4 bases, with 18 bases between the two germline ends. CDR3 length equals 17 residues. The germline V gene encodes CDR1 LNHNV and CDR2 YYDKDF (reference sequence). CDR3 loop: CATSRDRGGLSGYGYTF. The CDR3 DNA sequence: TGTGCCACCAGCAGAGATCGGGGAGGGCTATCCGGCTATGGCTACACCTTC.

A single count supports this clone. The chain joins TRBV5-4 to TRBJ1-3; weak D call: TRBD1 (5 bases). Germline assignment: CDR1 SGHNT and CDR2 YYREEE (reference sequence). The length of the CDR3 is 14 residues. Trimming took off 4 bases at V and 4 bases at J, with 12 bases between the two ends. This CDR3 reads CASSLGTDGNTIYF. The DNA for the CDR3 is TGTGCCAGCAGCCTAGGGACTGACGGAAACACCATATATTTT.

The chain employs TRBV5-4 and TRBJ1-1; TRBD1 agrees at 11 bases. There are 15 residues in the CDR3. The junction had 5 bases not matched to a gene; V was cut back by 3 bases and J by 4 bases. Germline assignment: CDR1 SGHNT and CDR2 YYREEE (reference sequence). CDR3 loop: CASSSGTGGITEAFF. CDR3 nucleotides: TGTGCCAGCAGCTCCGGGACAGGGGGTATCACTGAAGCTTTCTTT.

V is TRBV7-3 and J is TRBJ2-1; 8 nucleotides align to TRBD1. Germline lookup yields CDR1 SGHTA and CDR2 FQGTGA. The CDR3 totals 16 residues. With V trimmed by 1 base and J by 8 bases, 10 bases remained unmatched. The CDR3 nucleotides read TGTGCCAGCAGCTTAAACGGGCAGGGGGCAGGCGATGAGCAGTTCTTC. Amino acid sequence: CASSLNGQGAGDEQFF.